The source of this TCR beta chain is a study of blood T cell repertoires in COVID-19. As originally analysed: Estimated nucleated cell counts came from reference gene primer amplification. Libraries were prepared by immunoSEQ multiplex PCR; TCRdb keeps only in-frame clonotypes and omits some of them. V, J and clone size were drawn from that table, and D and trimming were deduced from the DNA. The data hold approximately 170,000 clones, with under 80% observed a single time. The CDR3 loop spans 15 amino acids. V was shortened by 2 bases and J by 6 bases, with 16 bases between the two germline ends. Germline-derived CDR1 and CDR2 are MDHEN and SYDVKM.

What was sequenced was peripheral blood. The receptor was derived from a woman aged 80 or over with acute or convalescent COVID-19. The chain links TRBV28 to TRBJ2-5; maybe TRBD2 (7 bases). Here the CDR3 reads CASSLTQGGWKTQYF. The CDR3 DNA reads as TGTGCCAGCAGTTTAACACAGGGAGGGTGGAAGACCCAGTACTTC.